The 16 T cell receptor beta chains reported below all come from one sample, sequenced in a study of OX40 agonist ivuxolimab in advanced cancers. Profiled with immunoSEQ multiplex PCR; TCRdb holds only in-frame clones, not every one. This sample has roughly 17,000 clones, with around 79% found just once. Sequences were derived from CD4+ or CD8+ T cells sorted from blood, sampled in a trial of the OX40 agonist ivuxolimab. The source is an adult with an advanced solid tumor such as melanoma, head and neck, liver or kidney cancer.

This clone was counted a few times. This rearrangement joins TRBV11-3 to TRBJ1-2; D is ambiguous. The CDR3 sequence is 13 residues long. The V end lost 3 bases, the J end lost 4 bases, and 9 bases lay between the germline ends. Germline CDR1 SGHNT, CDR2 YENEEA. CDR3: CASSLESSYGYTF. The DNA for the CDR3 is TGTGCCAGCAGCTTGGAGAGCTCCTATGGCTACACCTTC.

As DNA, the CDR3 is TGTGCCAGTAGTCTGGAGGCCGCCCTGGCGGGTGGCTACACCTTC. Protein sequence: CASSLEAALAGGYTF. This chain links TRBV19 with TRBJ1-2; D remains unclear. Germline loops: CDR1 LNHDA, CDR2 SQIVND (reference sequence). This CDR3 has 15 amino acids. V was clipped by 5 bases and J by 7 bases, with 20 bases between them.

This clone was recorded a few times. The gene calls are TRBV5-4 and TRBJ1-3; D unclear. CDR3 length equals 15 residues. Germline CDR1 SGHNT, CDR2 YYREEE (reference sequence). Trimming stripped 2 bases from V and 2 bases from J, with 11 bases between. The CDR3 loop is CASSFDEDPGNTIYF. The CDR3, as DNA: TGTGCCAGCAGCTTTGACGAGGACCCTGGAAACACCATATATTTT.

The genes are TRBV4-1 and TRBJ1-3; D is uncertain. There are 16 residues in the CDR3. The germline V gene encodes CDR1 MGHRA and CDR2 YSYEKL. V dropped 2 bases and J dropped 0 bases, with 11 bases sitting between them. The CDR3 spells CASSQYLAASGNTIYF. As DNA, the CDR3 is TGCGCCAGCAGCCAATACCTGGCCGCCTCTGGAAACACCATATATTTT.

V and J are TRBV2 and TRBJ1-5, with D hard to call. V gave up 6 bases and J gave up 7 bases, with 16 bases separating them. CDR1 SNHLY and CDR2 FYNNEI come from the germline V gene. The CDR3 sequence is 14 residues long. CDR3 region: CASRLIGEGQPQHF. The CDR3 bases are TGTGCCAGCAGACTTATCGGGGAAGGACAGCCCCAGCATTTT.

V is TRBV6-6 and J is TRBJ1-1, with D possibly TRBD1 on 6 matching bases. Germline CDR1 MNHNY, CDR2 SVGAGI (reference sequence). The germline V and J ends were trimmed by 4 bases and 1 base, with 7 bases remaining between them. The CDR3 consists of 13 residues. CDR3 nucleotide sequence: TGTGCCAGCAGTTCACAGGGGAACACTGAAGCTTTCTTT. It yields the protein CASSSQGNTEAFF.

The chain is built from TRBV6-6 and TRBJ2-1; the D gene is possibly TRBD2 (5 bases). Per the germline V gene, CDR1 is MNHNY and CDR2 is SVGAGI (reference sequence). V was trimmed by 4 bases and J by 7 bases, leaving 14 bases between them. The CDR3 is 14 amino acids. CDR3 sequence (DNA): TGTGCCAGCAGTTCAAGGGAGTGGGTTAATGAGCAGTTCTTC. It translates to CASSSREWVNEQFF.

The chain joins TRBV4-3 to TRBJ1-2; D is unresolved. The CDR3 covers 15 residues. Germline CDR1 and CDR2: LGHNA and YSLEER. V lost 4 bases and J 4 bases, leaving 16 bases between the germline ends. The CDR3 DNA reads TGCGCCAGCAGCCCTAGCCCCCCGCTGGGCTATGGCTACACCTTC. The encoded protein is CASSPSPPLGYGYTF.

The rearrangement links TRBV19 to TRBJ2-1; 8 bases fit TRBD1. CDR3 length equals 15 residues. Germline V CDR1 and CDR2: LNHDA, SQIVND (reference sequence). Trimming removed 4 bases from V and 4 bases from J; junction bases left unmatched: 6. For the CDR3, the DNA is TGTGCCAGTAGTACGGACAGGGTTTTTTACAATGAGCAGTTCTTC. Translation: CASSTDRVFYNEQFF.

This clone has only a few counts. This sequence joins TRBV7-3 and TRBJ1-5; the match to TRBD1 covers 7 bases. The CDR3 runs to 15 residues. V was pared by 2 bases and J by 7 bases, with 8 bases of the junction left unmatched. Germline loops: CDR1 SGHTA, CDR2 FQGTGA. CDR3 loop: CASSLAHRGDQPQHF. The CDR3 DNA reads TGTGCCAGCAGCTTAGCGCACAGGGGAGACCAGCCCCAGCATTTT.

The chain joins TRBV7-8 to TRBJ1-1; a weak D match, TRBD1 (5 bases). Germline assignment: CDR1 SGHVS and CDR2 FQNEAQ. The V and J ends lost 3 bases and 1 base respectively, with 9 bases between them. The CDR3 contains 14 residues. In DNA, the CDR3 is TGTGCCAGCAGCTTTGGACATTCGAACACTGAAGCTTTCTTT. The encoded protein is CASSFGHSNTEAFF.

The V and J genes are TRBV7-2 and TRBJ2-7; 8 positions agree with TRBD2. Looked up from germline, CDR1 is SGHTA and CDR2 is FQGNSA. Trimming removed 5 bases from V and 2 bases from J; junction bases left unmatched: 8. There are 15 residues in the CDR3. CDR3 nucleotide sequence: TGTGCCAGCAGCCCCGTGGAGCGGGGGACCTACGAGCAGTACTTC. Translated, it gives CASSPVERGTYEQYF.

The rearrangement joins TRBV5-1 to TRBJ2-5, with TRBD1 as a possible D gene (5 bases). Germline V CDR1 and CDR2: SGHRS, YFSETQ. Trimming took 3 bases from V and 5 from J, leaving 11 bases between them. The CDR3 extends over 13 amino acids. The DNA for the CDR3 is TGCGCCAGCAGCTCCAGGGTCGGGGAGACCCAGTACTTC. It yields the protein CASSSRVGETQYF.

V usage is TRBV7-6 and J usage is TRBJ1-1; D is uncertain. Germline-derived CDR1 and CDR2 are SGHVS and FNYEAQ. This CDR3 has 12 residues. Trimming pared 10 bases from V and 0 bases from J, leaving 9 bases between. Here the CDR3 reads CATQVMNTEAFF. The CDR3 coding sequence is TGTGCCACTCAGGTCATGAACACTGAAGCTTTCTTT.

V is TRBV7-6 and J is TRBJ2-2; tentatively, D is TRBD2 (7 bases). The ends were cut back, 1 base at V and 5 bases at J, with 17 bases in the middle. Germline CDR1 SGHVS, CDR2 FNYEAQ. The CDR3 totals 17 residues. This CDR3 reads CASSLVLEGGRTGELFF. CDR3 coding DNA: TGTGCCAGCAGCTTAGTGTTGGAGGGGGGGCGAACCGGGGAGCTGTTTTTT.

This clone came up a few times. The chain links TRBV6-1 to TRBJ2-3; 7 bases line up with TRBD2. The CDR3 is 17 residues long. Germline V gene lookup returns CDR1 MNHNS and CDR2 SASEGT. V lost 0 bases and J lost 4; bases outside the gene matches: 10. In DNA, the CDR3 is TGTGCCAGCAGTGAAGCCCTCGCGGGGGACTTACCAGATACGCAGTATTTT. This codes for CASSEALAGDLPDTQYF.